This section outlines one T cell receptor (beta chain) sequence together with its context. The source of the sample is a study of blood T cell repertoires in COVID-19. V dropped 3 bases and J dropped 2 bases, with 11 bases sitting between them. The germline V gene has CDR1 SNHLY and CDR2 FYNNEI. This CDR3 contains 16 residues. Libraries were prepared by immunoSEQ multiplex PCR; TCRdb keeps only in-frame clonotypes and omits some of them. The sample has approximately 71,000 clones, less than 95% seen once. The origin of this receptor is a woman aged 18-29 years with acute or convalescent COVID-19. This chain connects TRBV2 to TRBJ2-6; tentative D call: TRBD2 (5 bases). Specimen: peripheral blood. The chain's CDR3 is CASSDLKGAGANVLTF. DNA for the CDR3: TGTGCCAGCAGTGATCTCAAGGGAGCTGGGGCCAACGTCCTGACTTTC.